Below, 22 T cell receptor beta chains from the same sample are listed, as sequenced in a study of blood T cell repertoires in COVID-19. TCRdb keeps only in-frame clones here, not all; method: immunoSEQ multiplex PCR. This sample has 150,000 to 200,000 clones, with 70% to 90% found just once. The specimen was peripheral blood. These receptor sequences come from a woman aged 25 to 45 with acute or convalescent COVID-19.

The chain recombines TRBV7-2 with TRBJ2-5; the D gene is possibly TRBD2 (5 bases). CDR1 and CDR2 from the germline V gene are SGHTA and FQGNSA. V gave up 8 bases and J gave up 9 bases, with 22 bases separating them. The CDR3 runs to 14 residues. In DNA form, the CDR3 reads TGTGCCAGCGCCCCGGGCCCCGGGCTCGGGGCCCAGTACTTC. Encoded protein: CASAPGPGLGAQYF.

In the case of this clone: The same CDR3 arises from other DNA sequences in this sample as well. This chain connects TRBV5-1 to TRBJ1-1; TRBD1 agrees at 9 bases. The CDR3 runs 16 residues. Trimming removed 2 bases from V and 2 bases from J; junction bases left unmatched: 7. The V gene's germline CDR1 is SGHRS and CDR2 YFSETQ. CDR3 coding DNA: TGCGCCAGCAGCTTAATGGGACAGGGCGCTAACACTGAAGCTTTCTTT. This translates into CASSLMGQGANTEAFF. The entire variable domain, with the rest obtained from reference TRBV5-1 and TRBJ1-1, is as follows: KAGVTQTPRYLIKTRGQQVTLSCSPISGHRSVSWYQQTPGQGLQFLFEYFSETQRNKGNFPGRFSGRQFSNSRSEMNVSTLELGDSALYLCASSLMGQGANTEAFFGQGTRLTVV.

The V call is TRBV27, the J call TRBJ1-6; D may be TRBD1 (5 bases). The CDR3 is 15 residues long. Germline-derived CDR1 and CDR2 are MNHEY and SMNVEV (reference sequence). Trimming pared 5 bases from V and 5 bases from J, leaving 13 bases between. CDR3 residues: CASSPRGRDNSPLHF. The CDR3, as DNA: TGTGCCAGCAGTCCCCGGGGGAGAGATAATTCACCCCTCCACTTT.

V usage is TRBV6-5 and J usage is TRBJ1-3; D ambiguous. V was cut by 6 bases and J by 0 bases, with 12 bases left in between. Germline CDR1 reads MNHEY; CDR2 reads SVGAGI. The CDR3 has 15 residues. The CDR3 nucleotides read TGTGCCAGCAGCCGCGGGCCTAGCTCTGGAAACACCATATATTTT. Protein sequence: CASSRGPSSGNTIYF.

V usage is TRBV12-3 or TRBV12-4 and J usage is TRBJ1-5; D not resolved. The V and J ends lost 2 bases and 5 bases respectively, with 7 bases between them. The CDR3 spans 13 residues. CDR3 sequence reads: CASSLPGDQPQHF. In DNA, the CDR3 is TGTGCCAGCAGTTTACCCGGAGATCAGCCCCAGCATTTT.

This clone was recorded only once. The chain links TRBV30 to TRBJ2-1; 7 nucleotides match TRBD2. With 2 bases clipped from V and 4 bases from J, the junction kept 5 bases outside the gene matches. Germline V gene data show CDR1 as GTSNPN and CDR2 as SVGIG (reference sequence). The CDR3 is made up of 14 amino acids. For the CDR3, the DNA is TGTGCCTGGAGTTCCCGGACTAGGTACAATGAGCAGTTCTTC. Encoded protein: CAWSSRTRYNEQFF.

This chain joins TRBV6-1 and TRBJ2-2; D ambiguous. The CDR3 extends over 17 amino acids. The germline V gene encodes CDR1 MNHNS and CDR2 SASEGT. Trimming cost V 0 bases and J 0 bases, with 11 bases left between them. The CDR3 DNA follows: TGTGCCAGCAGTGAAGCTTTGAGCGAGCCGAACACCGGGGAGCTGTTTTTT. It encodes CASSEALSEPNTGELFF.

The rearrangement uses TRBV5-1 and TRBJ1-2, with D hard to call. The V end lost 0 bases, the J end lost 3 bases, and 6 bases lay between the germline ends. Germline loops: CDR1 SGHRS, CDR2 YFSETQ. The CDR3 length is 13 residues. CDR3 residues: CASSLERDYGYTF. The CDR3 DNA sequence: TGCGCCAGCAGCTTGGAGCGGGACTATGGCTACACCTTC.

This clone was detected once. The rearrangement uses TRBV30 and TRBJ1-5; D is undetermined. CDR3 size: 14 residues. The V end lost 1 base, the J end lost 1 base, and 8 bases lay between the germline ends. From germline, CDR1 is GTSNPN and CDR2 SVGIG (reference sequence). In nucleotides, the CDR3 is TGTGCCTGGAGTGCTCCCGCGAGCAATCAGCCCCAGCATTTT. It specifies CAWSAPASNQPQHF.

This clone was seen a few times. The V call is TRBV2, the J call TRBJ1-1; D possibly corresponds to TRBD1 (6 bases). V lost 8 bases, J lost 11 bases, and 15 bases lay in between. CDR1 and CDR2 (germline): SNHLY, FYNNEI. This CDR3 has 11 amino acids. CDR3 region: CASSMGGLAFF. CDR3 coding DNA: TGTGCCAGCTCCATGGGGGGGCTCGCTTTCTTT.

The sample holds a few counts of this clone. V is TRBV28 and J is TRBJ2-1; D is unclear. V lost 8 bases and J lost 12, with 5 bases in between. Germline CDR1 is MDHEN and CDR2 is SYDVKM. This CDR3 comprises 8 residues. CDR3 nucleotides: TGTGCCAGCCGTCGGCAGTTCTTC. As protein: CASRRQFF. Full variable domain (rest looked up from reference TRBV28 and TRBJ2-1): DVKVTQSSRYLVKRTGEKVFLECVQDMDHENMFWYRQDPGLGLRLIYFSYDVKMKEKGDIPEGYSVSREKKERFSLILESASTNQTSMYLCASRRQFFGPGTRLTVL.

The genes are TRBV6-5 and TRBJ2-7, with D tentatively TRBD1 (5 bases). The CDR3 has 14 amino acids. V shed 9 bases and J shed 2 bases, with 17 bases lying between them. The V gene's germline CDR1 is MNHEY and CDR2 SVGAGI. This CDR3 is CASRRQSVTYEQYF. CDR3 in DNA: TGTGCCAGTAGACGACAGTCCGTTACCTACGAGCAGTACTTC.

The chain carries TRBV28 and TRBJ1-4; D perhaps matches TRBD1 (6 bases). Germline loops: CDR1 MDHEN, CDR2 SYDVKM. The CDR3 has 15 residues. The V and J ends lost 5 bases and 10 bases respectively, with 20 bases between them. The CDR3 spells CASSTLKDPRGKLFF. The CDR3 coding sequence is TGTGCCAGCAGTACTCTCAAGGACCCCAGGGGAAAACTGTTTTTT.

This chain links TRBV14 with TRBJ1-1; possible D gene TRBD1, 5 bases. V shed 1 base and J shed 8 bases, with 8 bases lying between them. The CDR3 loop spans 12 amino acids. Germline-derived CDR1 and CDR2 are SGHDN and FVKESK. CDR3 DNA sequence: TGTGCCAGCAGCCAAGTGTCAGGGGAAGCTTTCTTT. Translated: CASSQVSGEAFF.

The CDR3 DNA reads TGTGCCAGCAGTGATTGGAGTGTCTACACCTTC. This codes for CASSDWSVYTF. The gene calls are TRBV2 and TRBJ1-2; D gene unclear. The CDR3 is 11 residues long. The V gene lost 3 bases and the J gene lost 10 bases, with 9 bases spanning the gap. Germline V gives CDR1 SNHLY, CDR2 FYNNEI.

This chain uses TRBV6-5 with TRBJ1-2; 8 nucleotides match TRBD1. In germline, CDR1 is MNHEY, CDR2 SVGAGI. Germline trimming cut 0 bases from V and 6 bases from J; bases unmatched to any gene: 6. The CDR3 extends over 15 amino acids. The DNA of the CDR3 is TGTGCCAGCAGTTACTCGTTCCAGGGGGCGGATGGCTACACCTTC. This encodes CASSYSFQGADGYTF.

This chain connects TRBV2 to TRBJ2-7; D not certain. Germline CDR1 is SNHLY and CDR2 is FYNNEI. V lost 7 bases, J lost 4 bases, and 11 bases lay in between. This CDR3 has 12 residues. The CDR3 coding sequence is TGTGCCAGCACCATTAGAGTATACGAGCAGTACTTC. This gives the protein CASTIRVYEQYF.

V gene TRBV7-9 combines with J gene TRBJ2-2; D is perhaps TRBD1 (6 bases). Trimming took off 5 bases at V and 0 bases at J, with 13 bases between the two ends. The CDR3 spans 16 residues. Germline CDR1 is SEHNR and CDR2 is FQNEAQ (reference sequence). For the CDR3, the DNA is TGTGCCAGCAGCCGAGAGACAGGCGCGAACACCGGGGAGCTGTTTTTT. It encodes CASSRETGANTGELFF.

The chain uses TRBV6-4 and TRBJ1-2, with 7 positions matching TRBD1. Trimming cost V 3 bases and J 10 bases; bases outside gene matches: 11. Germline loops: CDR1 MRHNA, CDR2 SNTAGT. This CDR3 is 14 amino acids long. The CDR3 loop reads CASSDRGQNLYYTF. The CDR3 region has the DNA TGTGCCAGCAGTGATCGGGGACAGAATCTTTACTACACCTTC.

The rearrangement joins TRBV19 to TRBJ2-4, with TRBD1 as a possible D gene (5 bases). The CDR3 has 15 residues. Trimming cost V 3 bases and J 2 bases, with 11 bases left between them. Germline CDR1 and CDR2: LNHDA and SQIVND (reference sequence). The CDR3 DNA follows: TGTGCCAGTAGTATTGCCAGGGTCACCAAAAACATTCAGTACTTC. Translating gives CASSIARVTKNIQYF.

The chain carries TRBV18 and TRBJ2-7, with 11 positions matching TRBD2. The germline gives CDR1 KGHSH, CDR2 LQKENI. The CDR3 totals 14 residues. The V gene end was trimmed by 2 bases and the J gene end by 4 bases; junction bases not matched to a gene: 1. The CDR3 bases are TGTGCCAGCTCACCAGGGACTAGCGGATACGAGCAGTACTTC. This codes for CASSPGTSGYEQYF.

This clone was seen only a few times. The chain links TRBV2 to TRBJ2-7; 9 bases map to TRBD2. Germline lookup yields CDR1 SNHLY and CDR2 FYNNEI. The CDR3 has 13 amino acids. The V and J ends lost 6 bases and 5 bases, in that order; junction bases with no gene match: 5. CDR3 sequence reads: CASRVAGVHEQYF. In DNA form, the CDR3 reads TGTGCCAGCAGAGTAGCGGGAGTTCACGAGCAGTACTTC.